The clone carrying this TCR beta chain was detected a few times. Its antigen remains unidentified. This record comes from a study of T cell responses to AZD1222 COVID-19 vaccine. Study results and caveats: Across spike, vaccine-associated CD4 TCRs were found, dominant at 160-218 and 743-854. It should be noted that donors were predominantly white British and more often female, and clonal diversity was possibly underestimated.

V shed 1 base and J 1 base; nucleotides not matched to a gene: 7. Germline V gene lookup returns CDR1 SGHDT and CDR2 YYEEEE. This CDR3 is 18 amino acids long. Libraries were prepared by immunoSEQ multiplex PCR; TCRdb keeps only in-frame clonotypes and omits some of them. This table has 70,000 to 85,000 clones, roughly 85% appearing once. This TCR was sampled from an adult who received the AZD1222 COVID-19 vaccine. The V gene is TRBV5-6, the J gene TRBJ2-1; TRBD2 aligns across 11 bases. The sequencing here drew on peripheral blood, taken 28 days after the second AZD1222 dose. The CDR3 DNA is TGTGCCAGCAGCTTGAGGCTAGCGGGAGGTAGGTCCTACAATGAGCAGTTCTTC. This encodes CASSLRLAGGRSYNEQFF.